This TCR beta chain was recorded in a study of blood T cell repertoires in COVID-19. As for the study in general: The cDNA or gDNA used as material had been derived from T cells, B-cell-depleted T cells, or PBMCs.

This CDR3 comprises 16 residues. The germline CDR1 and CDR2 sequences are MNHNS and SASEGT. V lost 2 bases to trimming and J lost 7 bases; unmatched junction nucleotides: 6. Clones were sequenced by immunoSEQ multiplex PCR, and TCRdb holds only the in-frame ones, with some missing. The sample holds 200,000 to 300,000 clones, 88% seen once. Adults between about 18 and 89 years of age took part from under 25 US areas. Participants had their cohort set by participant-reported clinical history. The sample taken for sequencing was PBMCs or T cells enriched from blood (not recorded which). This clonotype originated in a woman in her thirties or forties with acute COVID-19. This sequence joins TRBV6-1 and TRBJ1-6, with TRBD1 matching over 9 bases. The CDR3 DNA is TGTGCCAGCAGTGAAATTGGCGGACAGGGGAATTCACCCCTCCACTTT. This codes for CASSEIGGQGNSPLHF.